These 19 T cell receptor beta chains were all obtained from the same sample, sequenced in a study of Ad26.COV2.S vaccination and SARS-CoV-2 variants. Clones were read by immunoSEQ multiplex PCR, and TCRdb kept only the in-frame ones, dropping some. The data hold over 350,000 clones, with approximately 91% observed a single time. Treatment defined: roughly 19 received Ad26.COV2.S at low or high dose, single or two shots; about 5 received placebo; per-sample allocation not given. At day 63 after the first vaccine or placebo injection, samples were drawn. The material sequenced was peripheral blood, taken in a trial of Ad26.COV2.S vaccine versus placebo. The receptor source for this set is a person between 18 and 65 years old who received the Ad26.COV2.S COVID-19 vaccine or a placebo.

V gene TRBV9 combines with J gene TRBJ2-7, with 8 bases identical to TRBD1. The CDR3 consists of 14 residues. The germline gives CDR1 SGDLS, CDR2 YYNGEE. V lost 3 bases, J lost 0 bases, and 2 bases stayed unmatched. Here the CDR3 DNA reads TGTGCCAGCAGCGAGGGGACAGGCTCCTACGAGCAGTACTTC. This sequence encodes CASSEGTGSYEQYF.

The chain links TRBV5-1 to TRBJ2-2; 7 positions agree with TRBD1. The CDR3 loop spans 15 amino acids. After removal of 4 bases from V and 3 bases from J, the junction contained 6 bases not matched to a gene. Looked up from germline, CDR1 is SGHRS and CDR2 is YFSETQ. The CDR3 sequence: CASSTQGQYTGELFF. The CDR3 DNA is TGCGCCAGCAGCACCCAGGGACAGTACACCGGGGAGCTGTTTTTT.

The J gene is TRBJ2-3, the V gene TRBV5-1, with TRBD1 matching over 9 bases. CDR1 and CDR2 (germline): SGHRS, YFSETQ. The CDR3 spans 15 residues. Losses at the gene ends were 5 bases for V and 7 bases for J; bases not matched to a gene: 11. The CDR3 spells CASSRSDRGLYTQYF. In nucleotides, the CDR3 is TGCGCCAGCAGTCGGTCGGACAGGGGATTGTATACGCAGTATTTT.

This chain joins TRBV7-9 and TRBJ1-3, with 7 positions matching TRBD1. Germline trimming cut 3 bases from V and 4 bases from J; bases unmatched to any gene: 6. Germline V lookup: CDR1 SEHNR, CDR2 FQNEAQ (reference sequence). The CDR3 runs to 15 residues. DNA of the CDR3: TGTGCCAGCAGCTTCGACAGGGTGTCCGGAAACACCATATATTTT. The encoded protein is CASSFDRVSGNTIYF.

The chain uses TRBV7-8 and TRBJ2-5; weak D call: TRBD1 (6 bases). This CDR3 spans 14 amino acids. Germline V gives CDR1 SGHVS, CDR2 FQNEAQ. V lost 5 bases to trimming and J lost 2 bases, with 12 bases between them. The DNA for the CDR3 is TGTGCCAGCAGCCCCACGACAGGACAAGAGACCCAGTACTTC. Its protein is CASSPTTGQETQYF. The full variable domain, rest sourced from reference TRBV7-8 and TRBJ2-5, is GAGVSQSPRYKVAKRGQDVALRCDPISGHVSLFWYQQALGQGPEFLTYFQNEAQLDKSGLPSDRFFAERPEGSVSTLKIQRTQQEDSAVYLCASSPTTGQETQYFGPGTRLLVL.

The chain links TRBV21-1 to TRBJ2-7; the D call TRBD2 from the table was never checked on the DNA. TRBV21-1 is an annotated pseudogene. The CDR3 length is 16 residues. In DNA form, the CDR3 reads TGTGCCAGCAGCAAGGCGGGCGGCCGAAGCTCCTACGAGCAGTACTTC. Amino acids: CASSKAGGRSSYEQYF.

The gene calls are TRBV5-4 and TRBJ2-1, with TRBD1 as a possible D gene (5 bases). Germline V gene lookup returns CDR1 SGHNT and CDR2 YYREEE (reference sequence). Deletions cut 0 bases from V and 6 bases from J, with 13 bases between. The CDR3 totals 15 residues. The CDR3 DNA reads TGTGCCAGCAGCTTGGGGAATGGGGCGCCCAATGAGCAGTTCTTC. Amino acid sequence: CASSLGNGAPNEQFF.

This clone was found a few times. This chain uses TRBV2 with TRBJ1-1; D ambiguous. Trimming removed 1 base from V and 3 bases from J, with 9 bases in between. This CDR3 has 14 amino acids. Looked up from germline, CDR1 is SNHLY and CDR2 is FYNNEI. The CDR3 is CASSEELEDTEAFF. The CDR3 DNA follows: TGTGCCAGCAGTGAAGAACTGGAGGACACTGAAGCTTTCTTT.

V usage is TRBV29-1 and J usage is TRBJ1-1; D is ambiguous. Germline V gene sequence: CDR1 SQVTM, CDR2 ANQGSEA. The CDR3 is made up of 15 amino acids. V lost 4 bases and J 4 bases, leaving 19 bases between the germline ends. CDR3 DNA sequence: TGCAGCGTTGTCGGTTCGGGAAGGTCGGCCACTGAAGCTTTCTTT. Its translation: CSVVGSGRSATEAFF. The full variable domain, rest sourced from reference TRBV29-1 and TRBJ1-1, is SAVISQKPSRDICQRGTSLTIQCQVDSQVTMMFWYRQQPGQSLTLIATANQGSEATYESGFVIDKFPISRPNLTFSTLTVSNMSPEDSSIYLCSVVGSGRSATEAFFGQGTRLTVV.

The chain couples TRBV4-1 to TRBJ2-2, with 7 bases aligning to TRBD1. The CDR3 is made up of 15 amino acids. V shed 6 bases and J 6 bases; nucleotides not matched to a gene: 10. Germline V lookup: CDR1 MGHRA, CDR2 YSYEKL. The CDR3 DNA reads TGCGCCAGCAGTTCTCCACGACAGGGCCCCGGGGAGCTGTTTTTT. It encodes CASSSPRQGPGELFF.

This clone has just a few counts. The V and J genes are TRBV6-1 and TRBJ1-5, with D possibly being TRBD1 (6 bases). The V gene's germline CDR1 is MNHNS and CDR2 SASEGT. Trimming took 2 bases from V and 0 from J, leaving 11 bases between them. The CDR3 runs to 16 residues. The CDR3 is CASSEWGADSNQPQHF. In nucleotides, the CDR3 is TGTGCCAGCAGTGAATGGGGGGCGGATAGCAATCAGCCCCAGCATTTT.

The rearrangement uses TRBV3-1 (or the pseudogene TRBV3-2) and TRBJ1-2, with 10 bases aligning to TRBD1. The CDR3 runs 13 residues. Germline CDR1 LGHDT, CDR2 YNNKEL (reference sequence). J lost 7 bases, V lost 3 bases, and 2 bases had no gene match. CDR3 loop: CASSHGDRGGYTF. The CDR3 nucleotides are TGTGCCAGCAGCCACGGGGACAGGGGTGGCTACACCTTC.

The chain links TRBV18 to TRBJ1-5; no clear D gene. The V end lost 3 bases, the J end lost 7 bases, and 10 bases lay between the germline ends. CDR1 is KGHSH and CDR2 is LQKENI in the germline V gene. CDR3 length: 13 residues. The CDR3 DNA reads TGTGCCAGCTCACCTGGGATCCGCCAGCCCCAGCATTTT. Translating it yields CASSPGIRQPQHF. The whole variable domain, filled in from reference TRBV18 and TRBJ1-5, reads NAGVMQNPRHLVRRRGQEARLRCSPMKGHSHVYWYRQLPEEGLKFMVYLQKENIIDESGMPKERFSAEFPKEGPSILRIQQVVRGDSAAYFCASSPGIRQPQHFGDGTRLSIL.

The chain employs TRBV18 and TRBJ2-3; TRBD1 is a possible D gene (6 bases). From germline, CDR1 is KGHSH and CDR2 LQKENI. The length of the CDR3 is 14 residues. Trimming removed 3 bases from V and 4 bases from J, with 11 bases in between. Here the CDR3 DNA reads TGTGCCAGCTCACCCTCAGGGGAATCAGATACGCAGTATTTT. Translating gives CASSPSGESDTQYF.

This clone was detected once. This rearrangement joins TRBV6-2 or TRBV6-3 to TRBJ2-2, with 9 bases fitting TRBD2. The CDR3 length is 15 residues. The germline CDR1 and CDR2 sequences are MNHEY and SVGEGT. Germline trimming cut 4 bases from V and 3 bases from J; bases unmatched to any gene: 3. In nucleotides, the CDR3 is TGTGCCAGCAGTTTTGCGGGGGGGTACACCGGGGAGCTGTTTTTT. Translation gives CASSFAGGYTGELFF.

Only a few counts were recorded for this clone. This rearrangement joins TRBV10-3 to TRBJ1-2, with D possibly being TRBD1 (6 bases). The V and J ends lost 3 bases and 1 base respectively, with 21 bases between them. Per germline, CDR1 ENHRY and CDR2 SYGVKD. CDR3 length equals 18 residues. The CDR3 sequence is CAISEGGTVPYINYGYTF. CDR3 sequence (DNA): TGTGCCATCAGTGAAGGGGGGACGGTCCCTTATATTAACTATGGCTACACCTTC.

The genes are TRBV4-1 and TRBJ2-1; D unresolved. CDR3 size: 11 residues. Between the trimmed V and J ends, which lost 5 bases and 9 bases, there was a span of 8 bases. Germline CDR1 and CDR2: MGHRA and YSYEKL. This chain's CDR3 is CASSERGEQFF. DNA for the CDR3: TGCGCCAGCAGCGAACGAGGTGAGCAGTTCTTC.

The rearrangement joins TRBV27 to TRBJ1-4; D is ambiguous. The length of the CDR3 is 15 residues. The V gene lost 6 bases and the J gene lost 10 bases, with 21 bases spanning the gap. In germline, CDR1 is MNHEY, CDR2 SMNVEV (reference sequence). CDR3 region: CASSPDRMRRGKLFF. The CDR3 bases are TGTGCCAGCAGCCCAGACCGAATGCGAAGAGGAAAACTGTTTTTT.

This clone was counted between two and nine times. For the CDR3, the DNA is TGTGCCAGTAGTAGAGAACAGGGTCTGGTAGGCTACACCTTC. It yields the protein CASSREQGLVGYTF. The chain couples TRBV19 to TRBJ1-2; the D gene is possibly TRBD1 (6 bases). The CDR3 has 14 amino acids. Germline CDR1 LNHDA, CDR2 SQIVND (reference sequence). V lost 4 bases, J lost 8 bases, and 17 bases lay in between.